What follows are 7 T cell receptor beta chains derived from one specimen sequenced in a study of response to subunit inactivated influenza vaccine. TCRdb called the RT-PCR reads again in MiXCR, with one record for every CDR3 protein. The data show more than 150,000 distinct CDR3 sequences, approximately 8.7% seen once. Sequenced material: non-naive T cells sorted from PBMCs, taken on the day of vaccination. Receptors were obtained from a man aged 45-60 years who received an inactivated influenza vaccine.

V gene TRBV7-9 combines with J gene TRBJ1-5; no clear D gene. Germline V gene lookup returns CDR1 SEHNR and CDR2 FQNEAQ (reference sequence). This CDR3 has 14 residues. Trimming cost V 4 bases and J 3 bases, with 10 bases left between them. Written as DNA, the CDR3 is TGTGCCAGCAGCTCAGCAGGTCACAATCAGCCCCAGCATTTT. This sequence encodes CASSSAGHNQPQHF.

This clonotype was counted at least ten times. This chain uses TRBV6-2 or TRBV6-3 with TRBJ2-3; possibly TRBD1 or TRBD2 for D (5 bases each). Germline V gene sequence: CDR1 MNHEY, CDR2 SVGEGT. With 6 bases removed from V and 2 bases from J, the gap between germline ends came to 30 bases. The CDR3 is 20 amino acids. CDR3 in amino acids: CASRLRGPYGTAYATDTQYF. As DNA, the CDR3 is TGTGCCAGCAGACTACGCGGGCCCTACGGGACCGCCTATGCCACAGATACGCAGTATTTT.

This clonotype was seen many times. This CDR3 is CASSLVDRAYQETQYF. The CDR3 DNA reads as TGTGCCAGCAGCTTAGTAGACAGGGCGTACCAAGAGACCCAGTACTTC. J is TRBJ2-5 and V is TRBV7-2, with 7 nucleotides matching TRBD1. The CDR3 extends over 16 amino acids. Germline V CDR1 and CDR2: SGHTA, FQGNSA. V gave up 1 base and J gave up 0 bases; unmatched junction bases: 5. Full variable domain (remainder filled in from reference TRBV7-2 and TRBJ2-5): GAGVSQSPSNKVTEKGKDVELRCDPISGHTALYWYRQSLGQGLEFLIYFQGNSAPDKSGLPSDRFSAERTGGSVSTLTIQRTQQEDSAVYLCASSLVDRAYQETQYFGPGTRLLVL.

This clonotype was detected only a few times. The gene calls are TRBV7-8 and TRBJ2-1; D might be TRBD1 (6 bases). V was cut by 5 bases and J by 6 bases, with 11 bases left in between. The V gene's germline CDR1 is SGHVS and CDR2 FQNEAQ. The CDR3 sequence is 13 residues long. Here the CDR3 reads CASSLDRSNEQFF. In DNA form, the CDR3 reads TGTGCCAGCAGCCTCGACAGGTCCAATGAGCAGTTCTTC.

This clonotype has ten or more counts. This rearrangement joins TRBV7-2 to TRBJ2-2; a possible D gene is TRBD2 (6 bases). V lost 5 bases and J 2 bases, leaving 15 bases between the germline ends. This CDR3 has 16 residues. Germline values: CDR1 SGHTA, CDR2 FQGNSA. DNA for the CDR3: TGTGCCAGCAGCGCCCAGTCGCGGGGTAACACCGGGGAGCTGTTTTTT. It codes for CASSAQSRGNTGELFF.

In this sample, this clonotype turned up a few times. V gene TRBV24-1 combines with J gene TRBJ2-2; TRBD2 agrees at 8 bases. The CDR3 has 17 amino acids. Germline V lookup: CDR1 KGHDR, CDR2 SFDVKD. With V trimmed by 2 bases and J by 2 bases, 6 bases remained unmatched. This CDR3 is CATSDYRGGANTGELFF. The DNA of the CDR3 is TGTGCCACCAGTGATTACCGGGGGGGGGCCAACACCGGGGAGCTGTTTTTT.

This clonotype has only a few counts. The V gene is TRBV20-1, the J gene TRBJ2-3; TRBD2 agrees at 10 bases. Germline CDR1 is DFQATT and CDR2 is SNEGSKA (reference sequence). The CDR3 sequence is 15 residues long. J was trimmed by 8 bases and V by 0 bases; bases with no gene match: 8. In DNA form, the CDR3 reads TGCAGTGCTAGAGATTTCCTAGCGGGAGTAGGTACGCAGTATTTT. Residues: CSARDFLAGVGTQYF.